This TCR beta chain is from a study of vaccination and CD4 T cells after COVID-19. Overall study context: Vaccinees got either two BNT162b2 doses or two mRNA-1273 doses. Study results and limitations: The authors identified 304 of 307 vaccine-specific clones in convalescent patients as spike mono-reactive.

Comment on this clonotype: What it binds is unknown.

Sample treatment: approximately nine-day PBMC culture with coronavirus spike peptide pools or control peptides (ViraFEST assay). Cultured CD4+ T cell DNA underwent sequencing with the Oncomine TCR Beta short-read assay. TCRdb reanalysed the PCR reads using MiXCR and keeps one entry per CDR3 protein. Of 15,000 to 19,000 distinct CDR3 sequences in the sample, about 43% were seen once. The ends were cut back, 4 bases at V and 9 bases at J, with 12 bases in the middle. This CDR3 spans 12 amino acids. Germline V gene data show CDR1 as MNHNS and CDR2 as SASEGT. This specimen consisted of CD4+ T cells from blood, cultured in vitro, obtained before SARS-CoV-2 vaccination. The source of this sequence is a human donor who had recovered from COVID-19. This chain uses TRBV6-1 with TRBJ1-2; no clear D. In DNA form, the CDR3 reads TGTGCCAGCAGTGGTTGGCTGGATCGCTACACCTTC. It encodes CASSGWLDRYTF.